The TCR beta chain described here comes from a study of blood T cell repertoires in COVID-19. The overall study: Whether acute or convalescent, the COVID-19 samples came from the United States, Italy and Spain. PBMCs, B-cell-depleted T cells, or T cells were the source of the cDNA or gDNA that made up the material.

Source study methods: Estimation of nucleated cell counts relied on the amplification of reference gene primers. Sequencing used immunoSEQ multiplex PCR; TCRdb keeps in-frame clones, though not all of them. That table gives V, J and clone size, and the DNA gave D and trimming. Of under 350,000 clones detected, around four fifths appear once; the ten largest clones hold roughly a tenth. This CDR3 comprises 12 residues. Germline V gene sequence: CDR1 SGHRS, CDR2 YFSETQ. The ends were cut back, 6 bases at V and 5 bases at J, with 11 bases in the middle. The gene calls are TRBV5-1 and TRBJ2-5; D perhaps matches TRBD2 (5 bases). The sample consisted of peripheral blood. The TCR was taken from a woman in her fifties or sixties who had recovered from COVID-19. CDR3 sequence reads: CASKMGVETQYF. CDR3 sequence (DNA): TGCGCCAGCAAAATGGGAGTGGAGACCCAGTACTTC.